A single sample is the source of the 9 T cell receptor beta chains below, sequenced in a study of shared clonotypes between healthy human individuals. Clones were read by immunoSEQ multiplex PCR, and TCRdb kept only the in-frame ones, dropping some. The table lists 2 million to 3 million clones, approximately 90% of them singletons, with about 0.13% in the top ten. The sequencing sample was made of naive CD4+ T cells sorted from blood. The subset is: CD45RA+ positively selected. The source of these receptors is a man aged 18-30 years in good health.

The chain couples TRBV12-5 to TRBJ2-5, with 8 positions matching TRBD1. The CDR3 has 17 amino acids. CDR1 is LGHNT, CDR2 FRNRAP, per germline. Losses at the gene ends were 8 bases for V and 4 bases for J; bases not matched to a gene: 18. The CDR3 region is CASPFSGGLPPRETQYF. CDR3 nucleotides: TGTGCTAGTCCTTTCTCAGGGGGCTTGCCCCCGCGAGAGACCCAGTACTTC. The full variable domain, its missing parts supplied by reference TRBV12-5 and TRBJ2-5, is DARVTQTPRHKVTEMGQEVTMRCQPILGHNTVFWYRQTMMQGLELLAYFRNRAPLDDSGMPKDRFSAEMPDATLATLKIQPSEPRDSAVYFCASPFSGGLPPRETQYFGPGTRLLVL.

The chain carries TRBV5-6 and TRBJ1-1, with 8 bases aligning to TRBD1. This CDR3 spans 17 amino acids. V trimming: 2 bases; J trimming: 3 bases; junction bases outside the gene matches: 12. Germline values: CDR1 SGHDT, CDR2 YYEEEE. CDR3 in amino acids: CASSFPGTGGRDTEAFF. For the CDR3, the DNA is TGTGCCAGCAGCTTCCCCGGGACAGGCGGTAGGGACACTGAAGCTTTCTTT.

The genes are TRBV6-6 and TRBJ2-2; 10 nucleotides line up with TRBD1. In germline, CDR1 is MNHNY, CDR2 SVGAGI (reference sequence). V dropped 5 bases and J dropped 3; count of bases not matched to a gene: 6. This CDR3 has 16 amino acids. Written as DNA, the CDR3 is TGTGCCAGCAGTCTCGGGACAGGGGTCGACACCGGGGAGCTGTTTTTT. Its protein product is CASSLGTGVDTGELFF.

This chain joins TRBV30 and TRBJ1-3; D uncertain. Germline lookup yields CDR1 GTSNPN and CDR2 SVGIG (reference sequence). V shed 3 bases and J shed 1 base, with 7 bases lying between them. The CDR3 is 13 residues long. The CDR3 bases are TGTGCCTGGAGATGGGGTTCTGGAAACACCATATATTTT. Translated: CAWRWGSGNTIYF.

The rearrangement links TRBV6-5 to TRBJ1-2; D uncertain. The germline V gene has CDR1 MNHEY and CDR2 SVGAGI. V was pared by 5 bases and J by 8 bases, with 15 bases between. The CDR3 has 13 residues. In DNA form, the CDR3 reads TGTGCCAGCAGTCCCCGGGATCCTGGAGGCTACACCTTC. Its protein product is CASSPRDPGGYTF.

The chain employs TRBV6-6 and TRBJ2-2; 9 bases map to TRBD1. The length of the CDR3 is 13 residues. Germline loops: CDR1 MNHNY, CDR2 SVGAGI (reference sequence). With 6 bases clipped from V and 4 bases from J, the junction kept 0 bases outside the gene matches. Written as DNA, the CDR3 is TGTGCCAGCAGGACAGGGGGCACCGGGGAGCTGTTTTTT. Its protein product is CASRTGGTGELFF.

V is TRBV30 and J is TRBJ2-6, with 7 bases identical to TRBD1. This CDR3 spans 14 amino acids. V lost 6 bases to trimming and J lost 4 bases; unmatched junction nucleotides: 6. Germline V gene sequence: CDR1 GTSNPN, CDR2 SVGIG (reference sequence). The CDR3 region is CACTDRPGANVLTF. CDR3 coding DNA: TGTGCCTGTACGGACAGGCCGGGGGCCAACGTCCTGACTTTC.

Turning to this clone: Other DNA sequences in this specimen translate into the identical CDR3. V gene TRBV5-6 combines with J gene TRBJ2-3; D tentatively reads TRBD1 or TRBD2 (6 bases each). Germline CDR1 and CDR2: SGHDT and YYEEEE. V lost 2 bases and J lost 4, with 8 bases in between. CDR3 length equals 13 residues. The chain's CDR3 is CASSFRGPDTQYF. The DNA of the CDR3 is TGTGCCAGCAGCTTTCGGGGGCCAGATACGCAGTATTTT.

The chain has TRBV19 and TRBJ1-2, with 9 bases fitting TRBD1. Looked up from germline, CDR1 is LNHDA and CDR2 is SQIVND (reference sequence). Losses at the gene ends were 5 bases for V and 6 bases for J; bases not matched to a gene: 10. This CDR3 has 15 residues. Here the CDR3 reads CASSVPGQGLNGYTF. CDR3 DNA: TGTGCCAGTAGTGTACCGGGACAGGGATTGAATGGCTACACCTTC. Looking up the rest from reference TRBV19 and TRBJ1-2 gives the full variable domain: DGGITQSPKYLFRKEGQNVTLSCEQNLNHDAMYWYRQDPGQGLRLIYYSQIVNDFQKGDIAEGYSVSREKKESFPLTVTSAQKNPTAFYLCASSVPGQGLNGYTFGSGTRLTVV.